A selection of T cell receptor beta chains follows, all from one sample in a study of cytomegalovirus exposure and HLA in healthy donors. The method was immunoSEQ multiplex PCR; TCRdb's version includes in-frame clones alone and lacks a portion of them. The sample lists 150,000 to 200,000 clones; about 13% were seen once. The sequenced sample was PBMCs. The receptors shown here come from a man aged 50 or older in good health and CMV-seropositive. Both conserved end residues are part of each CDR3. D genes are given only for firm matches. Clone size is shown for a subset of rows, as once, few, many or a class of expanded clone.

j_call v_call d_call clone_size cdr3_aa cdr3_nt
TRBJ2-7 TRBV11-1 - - CASSLGVAYEQYF TGTGCCAGCAGCTTAGGAGTAGCCTACGAGCAGTACTTC
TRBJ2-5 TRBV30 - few CAWSVVLSGTQYF TGTGCCTGGAGTGTAGTCCTCTCGGGGACCCAGTACTTC
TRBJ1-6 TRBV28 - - CASSLGSHSPLHF TGTGCCAGCAGCCTAGGCAGTCATTCACCCCTCCACTTT
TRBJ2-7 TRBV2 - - CASSERGLSEQYF TGTGCCAGCAGTGAAAGGGGATTGAGTGAGCAGTACTTC
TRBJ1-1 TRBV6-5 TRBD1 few CASSYSRTGVNTEAFF TGTGCCAGCAGTTACTCCCGGACAGGGGTGAACACTGAAGCTTTCTTT
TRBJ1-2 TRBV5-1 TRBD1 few CASSSFTTGSYGYTF TGCGCCAGCAGCTCTTTTACGACAGGGAGCTATGGCTACACCTTC
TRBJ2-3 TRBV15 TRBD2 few CATSRDRERGPRDTQYF TGTGCCACCAGCAGAGATCGTGAGCGGGGGCCCAGAGATACGCAGTATTTT
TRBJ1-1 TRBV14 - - CASSPSRGFTEAFF TGTGCCAGCAGCCCTTCCAGGGGTTTCACTGAAGCTTTCTTT
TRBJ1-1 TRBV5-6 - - CASSSGTLDEAFF TGTGCCAGCAGCTCCGGGACACTAGACGAAGCTTTCTTT
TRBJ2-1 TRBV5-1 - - CASSWTASSYNEQFF TGCGCCAGCAGCTGGACTGCCAGCTCCTACAATGAGCAGTTCTTC
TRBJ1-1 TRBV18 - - CASSPQGSMNTEAFF TGTGCCAGCTCACCACAGGGGTCCATGAACACTGAAGCTTTCTTT
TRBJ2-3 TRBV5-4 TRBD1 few CASSLAGTGRNTQYF TGTGCCAGCAGCTTGGCCGGGACAGGGAGGAATACGCAGTATTTT
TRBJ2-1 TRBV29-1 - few CSCIEGVIHNEQFF TGCAGCTGTATCGAGGGGGTAATCCACAATGAGCAGTTCTTC
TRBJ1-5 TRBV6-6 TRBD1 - CASSWTGISQPQHF TGTGCCAGCAGTTGGACAGGGATCAGTCAGCCCCAGCATTTT
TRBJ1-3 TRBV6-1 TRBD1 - CAAGTGVPSGNTIYF TGTGCCGCGGGTACAGGGGTTCCCTCTGGAAACACCATATATTTT